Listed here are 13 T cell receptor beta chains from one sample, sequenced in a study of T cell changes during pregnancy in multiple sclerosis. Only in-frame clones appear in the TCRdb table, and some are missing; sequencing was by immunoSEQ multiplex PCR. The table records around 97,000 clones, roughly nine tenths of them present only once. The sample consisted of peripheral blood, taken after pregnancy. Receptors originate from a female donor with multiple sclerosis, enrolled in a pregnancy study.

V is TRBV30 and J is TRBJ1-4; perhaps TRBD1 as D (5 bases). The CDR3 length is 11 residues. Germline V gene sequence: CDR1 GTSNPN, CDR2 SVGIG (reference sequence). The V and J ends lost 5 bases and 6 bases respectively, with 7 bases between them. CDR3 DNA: TGTGCCTGGGAACAGGATGAAAAACTGTTTTTT. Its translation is CAWEQDEKLFF.

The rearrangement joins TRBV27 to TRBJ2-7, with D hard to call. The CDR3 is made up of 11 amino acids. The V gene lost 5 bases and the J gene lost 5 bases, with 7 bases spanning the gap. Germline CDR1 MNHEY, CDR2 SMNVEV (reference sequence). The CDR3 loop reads CASSIRNEQYF. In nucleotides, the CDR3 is TGTGCCAGCAGTATTCGTAACGAGCAGTACTTC.

The CDR3 region has the DNA TGTGCCTGGACAGGACTAGCGGTGGGTGGGGGGGATGAGCAGTTCTTC. Residues: CAWTGLAVGGGDEQFF. The rearrangement joins TRBV30 to TRBJ2-1; 10 bases line up with TRBD2. The germline V gene has CDR1 GTSNPN and CDR2 SVGIG (reference sequence). J was trimmed by 8 bases and V by 4 bases; bases with no gene match: 14. The CDR3 sequence is 16 residues long.

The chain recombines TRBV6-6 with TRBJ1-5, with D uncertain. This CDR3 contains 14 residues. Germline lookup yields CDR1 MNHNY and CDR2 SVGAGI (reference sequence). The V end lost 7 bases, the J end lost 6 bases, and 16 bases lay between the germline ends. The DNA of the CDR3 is TGTGCCAGCACGTTCGGGTCCGCGGTTCAGCCCCAGCATTTT. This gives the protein CASTFGSAVQPQHF.

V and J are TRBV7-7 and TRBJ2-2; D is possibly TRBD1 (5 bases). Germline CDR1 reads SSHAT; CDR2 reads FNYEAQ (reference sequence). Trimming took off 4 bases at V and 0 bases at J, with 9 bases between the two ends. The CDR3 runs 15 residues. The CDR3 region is CASSSGSPNTGELFF. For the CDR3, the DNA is TGTGCCAGCAGCTCAGGGTCCCCGAACACCGGGGAGCTGTTTTTT. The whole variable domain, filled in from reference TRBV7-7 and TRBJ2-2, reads GAGVSQSPRYKVTKRGQDVTLRCDPISSHATLYWYQQALGQGPEFLTYFNYEAQPDKSGLPSDRFSAERPEGSISTLTIQRTEQRDSAMYRCASSSGSPNTGELFFGEGSRLTVL.

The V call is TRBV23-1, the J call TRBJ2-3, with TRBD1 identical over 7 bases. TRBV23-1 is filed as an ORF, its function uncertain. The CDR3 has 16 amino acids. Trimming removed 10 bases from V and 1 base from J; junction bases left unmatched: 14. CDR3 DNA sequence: TGCGCCACACGACGCACAGGGGTTGCTGGCACAGATACGCAGTATTTT. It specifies CATRRTGVAGTDTQYF.

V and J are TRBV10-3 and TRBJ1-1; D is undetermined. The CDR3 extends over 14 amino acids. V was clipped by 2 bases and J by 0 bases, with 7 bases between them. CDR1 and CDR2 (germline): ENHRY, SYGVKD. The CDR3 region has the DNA TGTGCCATCAGTGAGCAGGAGGTGAACACTGAAGCTTTCTTT. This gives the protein CAISEQEVNTEAFF.

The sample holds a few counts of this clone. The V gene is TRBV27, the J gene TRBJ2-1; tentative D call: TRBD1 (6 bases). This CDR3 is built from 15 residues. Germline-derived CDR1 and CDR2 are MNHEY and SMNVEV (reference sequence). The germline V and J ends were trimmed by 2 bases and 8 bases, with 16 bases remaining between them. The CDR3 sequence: CASSLGGTSGHEQFF. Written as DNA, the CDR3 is TGTGCCAGCAGTTTAGGTGGGACATCTGGCCATGAGCAGTTCTTC.

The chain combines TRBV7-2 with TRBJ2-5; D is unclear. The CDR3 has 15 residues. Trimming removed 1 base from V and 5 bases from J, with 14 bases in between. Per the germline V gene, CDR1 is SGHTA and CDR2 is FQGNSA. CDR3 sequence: CASSLGRGIYETQYF. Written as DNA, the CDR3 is TGTGCCAGCAGCTTAGGAAGAGGTATCTACGAGACCCAGTACTTC. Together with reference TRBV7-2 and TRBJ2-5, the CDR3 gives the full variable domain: GAGVSQSPSNKVTEKGKDVELRCDPISGHTALYWYRQSLGQGLEFLIYFQGNSAPDKSGLPSDRFSAERTGGSVSTLTIQRTQQEDSAVYLCASSLGRGIYETQYFGPGTRLLVL.

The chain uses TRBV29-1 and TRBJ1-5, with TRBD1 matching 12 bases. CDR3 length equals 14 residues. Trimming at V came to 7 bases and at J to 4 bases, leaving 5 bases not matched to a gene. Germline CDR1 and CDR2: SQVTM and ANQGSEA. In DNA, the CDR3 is TGCAGCGCCCGGGGACAGGGGGCGAATCAGCCCCAGCATTTT. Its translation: CSARGQGANQPQHF. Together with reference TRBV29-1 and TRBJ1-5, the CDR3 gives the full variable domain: SAVISQKPSRDICQRGTSLTIQCQVDSQVTMMFWYRQQPGQSLTLIATANQGSEATYESGFVIDKFPISRPNLTFSTLTVSNMSPEDSSIYLCSARGQGANQPQHFGDGTRLSIL.

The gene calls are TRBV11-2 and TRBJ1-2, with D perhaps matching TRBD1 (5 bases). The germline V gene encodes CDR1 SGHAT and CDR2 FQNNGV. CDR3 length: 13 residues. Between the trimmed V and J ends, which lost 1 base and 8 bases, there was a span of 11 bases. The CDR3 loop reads CASSLAGREGYTF. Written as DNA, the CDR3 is TGTGCCAGCAGCTTAGCGGGACGGGAGGGCTACACCTTC.

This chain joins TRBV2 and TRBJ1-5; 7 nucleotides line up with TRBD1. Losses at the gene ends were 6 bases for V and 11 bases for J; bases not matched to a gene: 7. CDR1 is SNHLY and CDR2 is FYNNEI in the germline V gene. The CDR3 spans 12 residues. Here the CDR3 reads CASSPFQGAQHF. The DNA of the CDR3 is TGTGCCAGCAGCCCCTTTCAGGGGGCCCAGCATTTT.

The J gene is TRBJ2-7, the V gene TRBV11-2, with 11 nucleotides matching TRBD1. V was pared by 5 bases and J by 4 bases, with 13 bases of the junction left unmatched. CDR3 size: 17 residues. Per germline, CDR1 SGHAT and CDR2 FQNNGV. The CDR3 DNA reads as TGTGCCAGCAGCATCTCGACCGGGACAGGGGGGTTTTACGAGCAGTACTTC. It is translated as CASSISTGTGGFYEQYF. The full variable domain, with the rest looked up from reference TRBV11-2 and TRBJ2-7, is EAGVAQSPRYKIIEKRQSVAFWCNPISGHATLYWYQQILGQGPKLLIQFQNNGVVDDSQLPKDRFSAERLKGVDSTLKIQPAKLEDSAVYLCASSISTGTGGFYEQYFGPGTRLTVT.